This is a list of T cell receptor beta chains from one sample in a study of blood T cell repertoires in COVID-19. Sequencing was performed with immunoSEQ multiplex PCR; in TCRdb, only in-frame clones are kept and a portion is missing. The sample lists tens of thousands of clones, 80% to 90% occurring once. Sequenced sample: peripheral blood. These receptors were collected from a human donor in a cohort sampled during active COVID-19. CDR3s include the opening cysteine and the closing phenylalanine or tryptophan. The D gene is left open where the match is weak. Not every row has a clone size; where given, it reads once, few, many or a size class.

cdr3_nt: TGTGCCAGCAGCTTAGCCGGGACTAGGGGCAGCAATGAGCAGTTCTTC
cdr3_aa: CASSLAGTRGSNEQFF
clone_size: -
v_call: TRBV7-8
j_call: TRBJ2-1
d_call: TRBD2

cdr3_nt: TGCGCCAGCAGCTTCAATCCTAGCGGGAGGGGTAATGAGCAGTTCTTC
cdr3_aa: CASSFNPSGRGNEQFF
clone_size: -
v_call: TRBV5-1
j_call: TRBJ2-1
d_call: TRBD2

cdr3_nt: TGTGCCAGCAGTTTAGCGGGAGGGACATCCTACGAGCAGTACTTC
cdr3_aa: CASSLAGGTSYEQYF
clone_size: -
v_call: TRBV28
j_call: TRBJ2-7
d_call: TRBD2

cdr3_nt: TGTGCCAGCATTCGGACAGAGGACTGCGAGCAGTACTTC
cdr3_aa: CASIRTEDCEQYF
clone_size: -
v_call: TRBV7-2
j_call: TRBJ2-7
d_call: -

cdr3_nt: TGTGCCAGCAGCTCGGGACTAGCGGAACTCGTGCAGTACTTC
cdr3_aa: CASSSGLAELVQYF
clone_size: once
v_call: TRBV5-8
j_call: TRBJ2-7
d_call: TRBD2

cdr3_nt: TGCAGTGCTACTAGCGGTCACGAGCAGTACTTC
cdr3_aa: CSATSGHEQYF
clone_size: -
v_call: TRBV20-1
j_call: TRBJ2-7
d_call: TRBD2

cdr3_nt: TGTGCCAGCAGTCCTCCGCGGGGGCCTGGTCCTTTACCTACACTATTAGATACGCAGTATTTT
cdr3_aa: CASSPPRGPGPLPTLLDTQYF
clone_size: -
v_call: TRBV28
j_call: TRBJ2-3
d_call: -

cdr3_nt: TGCAGCGTTTCCCGGGGGGGGCATGAGCAGTTCTTC
cdr3_aa: CSVSRGGHEQFF
clone_size: -
v_call: TRBV29-1
j_call: TRBJ2-1
d_call: TRBD2

cdr3_nt: TGTGCCAGCAGTCGGAACCGGGACAGGGGCTACGAGCAGTACTTC
cdr3_aa: CASSRNRDRGYEQYF
clone_size: -
v_call: TRBV6-2/TRBV6-3
j_call: TRBJ2-7
d_call: TRBD1

cdr3_nt: TGTGCCAGCAGTATGACAGGGGCGTATAATTCACCCCTCCACTTT
cdr3_aa: CASSMTGAYNSPLHF
clone_size: -
v_call: TRBV25-1
j_call: TRBJ1-6
d_call: TRBD1

cdr3_nt: TGTGCTAGCAGCTTTGGGTCGACTAGCGGGAAAGAGACCCAGTACTTC
cdr3_aa: CASSFGSTSGKETQYF
clone_size: -
v_call: TRBV7-7
j_call: TRBJ2-5
d_call: TRBD2

cdr3_nt: TGTGCCACCAGCAGAGGCAGGACAGGGGACTACAATGAGCAGTTCTTC
cdr3_aa: CATSRGRTGDYNEQFF
clone_size: -
v_call: TRBV15
j_call: TRBJ2-1
d_call: TRBD1

cdr3_nt: TGTGCCAGCAGCTTTGCGGAGAGCATGGGGTTCTTC
cdr3_aa: CASSFAESMGFF
clone_size: -
v_call: TRBV7-9
j_call: TRBJ2-1
d_call: -

cdr3_nt: TGTGCCAGCAGCTTGGACATCTATCAGCCCCAGCATTTT
cdr3_aa: CASSLDIYQPQHF
clone_size: -
v_call: TRBV5-5
j_call: TRBJ1-5
d_call: -

cdr3_nt: TGTGCCAGCAGTGATGGACAGGGGGCGCTTGGGGCCAACGTCCTGACTTTC
cdr3_aa: CASSDGQGALGANVLTF
clone_size: -
v_call: TRBV7-9
j_call: TRBJ2-6
d_call: TRBD1

cdr3_nt: TGTGCCAGTAGTAACCGCGGGAGAACCCCTTCGAAACATTTT
cdr3_aa: CASSNRGRTPSKHF
clone_size: -
v_call: TRBV19
j_call: TRBJ2-3
d_call: TRBD2

cdr3_nt: TGCAGCGTACGGGGGAACACCGGGGAGCTGTTTTTT
cdr3_aa: CSVRGNTGELFF
clone_size: once
v_call: TRBV29-1
j_call: TRBJ2-2
d_call: -

cdr3_nt: TGTGCCTGGAGTATCCGACTAGCGGCTTCCTCCTACGAGCAGTACTTC
cdr3_aa: CAWSIRLAASSYEQYF
clone_size: -
v_call: TRBV30
j_call: TRBJ2-7
d_call: TRBD2

cdr3_nt: TGTGCCAGCAGCACTTTCGGGGGAATCACCGGGGAGCTGTTTTTT
cdr3_aa: CASSTFGGITGELFF
clone_size: -
v_call: TRBV9
j_call: TRBJ2-2
d_call: -

cdr3_nt: TGTGCCAGCAGCCAAGCAGGTTCAACTAATGAAAAACTGTTTTTT
cdr3_aa: CASSQAGSTNEKLFF
clone_size: -
v_call: TRBV3-1/TRBV3-2
j_call: TRBJ1-4
d_call: -

cdr3_nt: TGTGCCAGCAGCTTTAAAGCGCGCTCCCCGGCAGATACGCAGTATTTT
cdr3_aa: CASSFKARSPADTQYF
clone_size: -
v_call: TRBV13
j_call: TRBJ2-3
d_call: -

cdr3_nt: TGTGCCAGCAGTTTTGGGACAGGGATCACAGATACGCAGTATTTT
cdr3_aa: CASSFGTGITDTQYF
clone_size: -
v_call: TRBV28
j_call: TRBJ2-3
d_call: TRBD1

cdr3_nt: TGCGCCAGCAGCCAACAACGGGAGGTCCCTCACTACGAGCAGTACTTC
cdr3_aa: CASSQQREVPHYEQYF
clone_size: large
v_call: TRBV4-3
j_call: TRBJ2-7
d_call: TRBD2

cdr3_nt: TGTGCTAGCAGCTTAGGACTGTACACCGGGGAGCTGTTTTTT
cdr3_aa: CASSLGLYTGELFF
clone_size: -
v_call: TRBV7-7
j_call: TRBJ2-2
d_call: -

cdr3_nt: TGTGCCAGCAGCTTTACGACTAGCGGACAAGAGACCCAGTACTTC
cdr3_aa: CASSFTTSGQETQYF
clone_size: -
v_call: TRBV7-6
j_call: TRBJ2-5
d_call: TRBD2

cdr3_nt: TGCAGCGTTGAAGGAGCTCCCTTTTTAGCGGATTACAATGAGCAGTTCTTC
cdr3_aa: CSVEGAPFLADYNEQFF
clone_size: -
v_call: TRBV29-1
j_call: TRBJ2-1
d_call: -

cdr3_nt: TGTGCCAGCAGCCTCACCGCGGGTGAGCAGTTCTTC
cdr3_aa: CASSLTAGEQFF
clone_size: -
v_call: TRBV7-9
j_call: TRBJ2-1
d_call: -

cdr3_nt: TGTGCCAGCAGTGAACCACGGGGTGCAGGGGGACCCTACAATGAGCAGTTCTTC
cdr3_aa: CASSEPRGAGGPYNEQFF
clone_size: -
v_call: TRBV6-1
j_call: TRBJ2-1
d_call: TRBD1

cdr3_nt: TGTGCCAGCAGACAAGGGGGCAGGGGAAGCTCCTACAATGAGCAGTTCTTC
cdr3_aa: CASRQGGRGSSYNEQFF
clone_size: -
v_call: TRBV7-8
j_call: TRBJ2-1
d_call: TRBD1

cdr3_nt: TGTGCCAGCAGTTTAGGAGGACCCTCCTACGAGCAGTACTTC
cdr3_aa: CASSLGGPSYEQYF
clone_size: -
v_call: TRBV27
j_call: TRBJ2-7
d_call: -

cdr3_nt: TGTGCCAGCAGCTCACTACGATTGACTAGCCGGGCCCAGTACTTC
cdr3_aa: CASSSLRLTSRAQYF
clone_size: -
v_call: TRBV7-8
j_call: TRBJ2-5
d_call: TRBD2

cdr3_nt: TGCGCCAGCAGCCGCGAGACAGGGAGGAGCTCCTACGAGCAGTACTTC
cdr3_aa: CASSRETGRSSYEQYF
clone_size: few
v_call: TRBV4-1
j_call: TRBJ2-7
d_call: -

cdr3_nt: TGTGCCAGCAGCTTAGGAATTGGGGACACAACCTACGAGCAGTACTTC
cdr3_aa: CASSLGIGDTTYEQYF
clone_size: -
v_call: TRBV7-9
j_call: TRBJ2-7
d_call: -

cdr3_nt: TGTGCCAGCAGCGGGGGACAAAAAAGGAATCAGCCCCAGCATTTT
cdr3_aa: CASSGGQKRNQPQHF
clone_size: -
v_call: TRBV5-6
j_call: TRBJ1-5
d_call: -

cdr3_nt: TGTGCCTGGAGTGTAGGGGCTTACGAGCAGTACTTC
cdr3_aa: CAWSVGAYEQYF
clone_size: few
v_call: TRBV30
j_call: TRBJ2-7
d_call: -

cdr3_nt: TGTGCCAGCAGCTTAGCCTCGACTAGCGGAGGCACAGATACGCAGTATTTT
cdr3_aa: CASSLASTSGGTDTQYF
clone_size: -
v_call: TRBV11-3
j_call: TRBJ2-3
d_call: TRBD2

cdr3_nt: TGTGCCTGGAGTGTCACCGGGGGGGGGCTTGTGGAAAAACTGTTTTTT
cdr3_aa: CAWSVTGGGLVEKLFF
clone_size: -
v_call: TRBV30
j_call: TRBJ1-4
d_call: -

cdr3_nt: TGTGCCAGCAGCCAAGACTGGGGACAGTACAATTCACCCCTCCACTTT
cdr3_aa: CASSQDWGQYNSPLHF
clone_size: -
v_call: TRBV28
j_call: TRBJ1-6
d_call: TRBD1

cdr3_nt: TGCAGCGGAGCAACAGGGGGCGCTGGCTATGGCTACACCTTC
cdr3_aa: CSGATGGAGYGYTF
clone_size: -
v_call: TRBV29-1
j_call: TRBJ1-2
d_call: TRBD1

cdr3_nt: TGTGCCAGCAGAAAAGAGGGCTCGGCGGGTCAAGAGACCCAGTACTTC
cdr3_aa: CASRKEGSAGQETQYF
clone_size: -
v_call: TRBV28
j_call: TRBJ2-5
d_call: -

cdr3_nt: TGTGCCAGTAGTATGCGACTAGCGGGAGCCCATGAGCAGTTCTTC
cdr3_aa: CASSMRLAGAHEQFF
clone_size: -
v_call: TRBV19
j_call: TRBJ2-1
d_call: TRBD2

cdr3_nt: TGTGCCAGCTCACCAGATGGCAGGGGGCGCGGGGAGCAGTACTTC
cdr3_aa: CASSPDGRGRGEQYF
clone_size: -
v_call: TRBV18
j_call: TRBJ2-7
d_call: TRBD1

cdr3_nt: TGTGCCAGTAGTGCGGACAGGGGTTTAGGAGAGCAGTTCTTC
cdr3_aa: CASSADRGLGEQFF
clone_size: -
v_call: TRBV19
j_call: TRBJ2-1
d_call: TRBD1

cdr3_nt: TGTGCAAGTCGCTTTCGCGGGCCCTCCTACAATGAGCAGTTCTTC
cdr3_aa: CASRFRGPSYNEQFF
clone_size: -
v_call: TRBV12-2
j_call: TRBJ2-1
d_call: -

cdr3_nt: TGTGCCAGCAGCTTATATTTGCGGGGGAGCACAGATACGCAGTATTTT
cdr3_aa: CASSLYLRGSTDTQYF
clone_size: -
v_call: TRBV11-2
j_call: TRBJ2-3
d_call: TRBD2

cdr3_nt: TGTGCCAGCAGCTTAGGGACTAGTTCTGATACGCAGTATTTT
cdr3_aa: CASSLGTSSDTQYF
clone_size: -
v_call: TRBV7-6
j_call: TRBJ2-3
d_call: TRBD2

cdr3_nt: TGTGCCAGCAGCTTAAGTGGCGGGAGCTACAATGAGCAGTTCTTC
cdr3_aa: CASSLSGGSYNEQFF
clone_size: -
v_call: TRBV7-3
j_call: TRBJ2-1
d_call: TRBD2

cdr3_nt: TGTGCCAGCAGCGTGTCCCCTACCTACGAGCAGTACTTC
cdr3_aa: CASSVSPTYEQYF
clone_size: -
v_call: TRBV9
j_call: TRBJ2-7
d_call: -